Shown below are 10 T cell receptor beta chains from a single sample sequenced in a study of T-cell reconstitution after alpha-beta-depleted transplantation in children. Researchers prepared the TCRbeta library using unique molecular identifiers, the study reports. TCRdb ran MiXCR on the PCR reads and lists one entry per CDR3 protein. The sample has 500,000 to 650,000 distinct CDR3 sequences, around 10% seen once. The sequencing used PBMCs, mostly from graft donor cells, collected 180 days after TCRalphabeta/CD19-depleted stem cell transplant. Receptors were obtained from a female patient aged 2 to 10 who had a stem cell transplant for aplastic anemia, so the T cells may come from the graft donor.

This clonotype was counted ten times or more. The V and J genes are TRBV12-3 or TRBV12-4 and TRBJ2-6, with D tentatively TRBD1 or TRBD2 (5 bases each). The V gene lost 11 bases and the J gene lost 0 bases, with 8 bases spanning the gap. The CDR3 consists of 13 residues. The CDR3 DNA is TGTGCCGGGGGAAACTCTGGGGCCAACGTCCTGACTTTC. Encoded protein: CAGGNSGANVLTF.

This clonotype was found many times. V usage is TRBV20-1 and J usage is TRBJ2-3, with TRBD2 matching over 14 bases. CDR3 length equals 16 residues. The trim removed 0 bases at V and 6 bases at J, leaving 5 bases unmatched. Germline V gene data show CDR1 as DFQATT and CDR2 as SNEGSKA (reference sequence). The CDR3 sequence is CSARELGLAGADTQYF. CDR3 nucleotide sequence: TGCAGTGCTAGAGAGTTGGGACTAGCGGGAGCTGATACGCAGTATTTT.

This sequence joins TRBV11-3 and TRBJ2-1, with 9 nucleotides matching TRBD2. This CDR3 has 14 amino acids. Losses at the gene ends were 5 bases for V and 7 bases for J; bases not matched to a gene: 6. Germline V gene data show CDR1 as SGHNT and CDR2 as YENEEA. The CDR3 spells CASSPLAGTNEQFF. For the CDR3, the DNA is TGTGCCAGCAGCCCTCTAGCGGGAACAAATGAGCAGTTCTTC.

The sample holds a few counts of this clonotype. The chain has TRBV28 and TRBJ2-1, with D unresolved. Germline CDR1 MDHEN, CDR2 SYDVKM. The V and J ends lost 10 bases and 3 bases respectively, with 7 bases between them. The CDR3 has 11 residues. The CDR3 here is CATHGYNEQFF. CDR3 DNA: TGTGCCACCCATGGCTACAATGAGCAGTTCTTC.

At least ten counts were recorded for this clonotype. DNA of the CDR3: TGTGCCACCAGTGATTCCATCGAACCCCAGCATTTT. This sequence encodes CATSDSIEPQHF. The chain combines TRBV24-1 with TRBJ1-5; unclear D gene. Germline CDR1 reads KGHDR; CDR2 reads SFDVKD. This CDR3 has 12 amino acids. V gave up 2 bases and J gave up 10 bases, with 8 bases separating them.

This clonotype was counted between two and nine times. The chain has TRBV7-9 and TRBJ1-5; 7 bases match TRBD1. The CDR3 runs to 16 residues. V trimming: 5 bases; J trimming: 4 bases; junction bases outside the gene matches: 11. CDR1 is SEHNR and CDR2 is FQNEAQ in the germline V gene (reference sequence). This chain's CDR3 is CASSQGGARGNQPQHF. Written as DNA, the CDR3 is TGTGCCAGCAGCCAGGGGGGGGCGCGGGGTAATCAGCCCCAGCATTTT.

The V call is TRBV18, the J call TRBJ2-5, with no clear D. V lost 4 bases to trimming and J lost 4 bases, with 10 bases between them. CDR1 is KGHSH, CDR2 LQKENI, per germline. The CDR3 has 13 amino acids. CDR3 nucleotide sequence: TGTGCCAGCTCACAAAACTTCGGAGAGACCCAGTACTTC. This codes for CASSQNFGETQYF.

This sequence joins TRBV28 and TRBJ1-5, with D possibly TRBD1 on 5 matching bases. Germline CDR1 reads MDHEN; CDR2 reads SYDVKM. V gave up 7 bases and J gave up 4 bases, with 14 bases separating them. The CDR3 has 14 residues. The CDR3 DNA reads TGTGCCAGCACGACAGCCCCGGGGAATCAGCCCCAGCATTTT. This encodes CASTTAPGNQPQHF.

CDR3 residues: CASRIGQGYPNTEAFF. In nucleotides, the CDR3 is TGTGCCAGCAGGATCGGACAGGGCTACCCGAACACTGAAGCTTTCTTT. The J gene is TRBJ1-1, the V gene TRBV27, with 8 bases lining up with TRBD1. Trimming at V came to 6 bases and at J to 1 base, leaving 10 bases not matched to a gene. CDR3 length equals 16 residues. Germline lookup yields CDR1 MNHEY and CDR2 SMNVEV (reference sequence).

This clonotype appeared a few times. The V gene is TRBV18, the J gene TRBJ1-1; D is undetermined. CDR1 is KGHSH, CDR2 LQKENI, per germline. V lost 5 bases, J lost 9 bases, and 22 bases lay in between. The CDR3 has 15 residues. CDR3 nucleotides: TGTGCCAGCTCATCCTCCCCCCACCGGGGAGAAAAAGCTTTCTTT. Protein product: CASSSSPHRGEKAFF. The variable domain in full, with the rest retrieved from reference TRBV18 and TRBJ1-1, is NAGVMQNPRHLVRRRGQEARLRCSPMKGHSHVYWYRQLPEEGLKFMVYLQKENIIDESGMPKERFSAEFPKEGPSILRIQQVVRGDSAAYFCASSSSPHRGEKAFFGQGTRLTVV.